The rows below give T cell receptor beta chains drawn from one sample of a study of human T cells and chemical hapten exposure. TCRdb redid the calling of the RACE reads with MiXCR, one entry per CDR3 protein. The repertoire consists of 50,000 to 70,000 distinct CDR3 sequences, with around 6.1% occurring once and the leading ten covering roughly 3.4%. Specimen: whole blood. Receptors were obtained from a female donor in good health. Some clones in this sample may be carry-over from other donors' samples. Each CDR3 is given with its conserved first and last residue. A D gene is named only where the DNA matches it firmly. For some rows the clone size is stated as once, few or many, or as a class when expanded; others skip it.

>TRBD1|TRBJ2-4|TRBV24-1|.
TGTGCCACTGAAACGAAGACAGGGGGCATTAACATTCAGTACTTC
CATETKTGGINIQYF
>TRBD2|TRBJ2-7|TRBV28|.
TGTGCCAGCACCGATTCGGGAGGATGGGAGCAGTACTTC
CASTDSGGWEQYF
>.|TRBJ1-1|TRBV6-2/TRBV6-3|many
TGTGCCAGCAGTTACGGCGGGATCCCTGAAGCTTTCTTT
CASSYGGIPEAFF
>TRBD1|TRBJ2-6|TRBV6-2/TRBV6-3|few
TGTGCCAGCAGTTCTTCAGGGGGCTCTGGGGCCAACGTCCTGACTTTC
CASSSSGGSGANVLTF
>.|TRBJ2-3|TRBV5-4|few
TGTGCCAGCAGCTCCCAACAGATCTCCACAGATACGCAGTATTTT
CASSSQQISTDTQYF
>.|TRBJ1-5|TRBV20-1|.
TGCAGTGCTAGACTAAAGACGGCCGTTGAGGGACATTTT
CSARLKTAVEGHF
>.|TRBJ1-2|TRBV6-5|many
TGTGCCAGCAGTGGCCTGGACAAAGTCCCCTATGGCTACACCTTC
CASSGLDKVPYGYTF
>.|TRBJ1-1|TRBV28|many
TGTGCCAGCAGCTCGACAAGCGATGAAGCTTTCTTT
CASSSTSDEAFF
>.|TRBJ2-1|TRBV20-1|.
TGCAGTGCTAGCGGGACAGAGACTAGTGTGCAGTTCTTC
CSASGTETSVQFF
>TRBD2|TRBJ2-7|TRBV11-2|many
TGTGCCAGCAGCTTAGGAGGACTAGCGGGGGCCTACGAGCAGTACTTC
CASSLGGLAGAYEQYF
>TRBD1|TRBJ1-1|TRBV5-1|many
TGCGCCAGCAGCTTGAGGACAGGGGGGATGACTGAAGCTTTCTTT
CASSLRTGGMTEAFF
>TRBD2|TRBJ2-5|TRBV20-1|few
TGCAGTGCCCGCGTCGGGAGGGTCGAGACCCAGTACTTC
CSARVGRVETQYF
>.|TRBJ1-6|TRBV5-1|.
TGCGCCAGCAGCTCGACAGAGAGCTCCTATAATTCACCCCTCCACTTT
CASSSTESSYNSPLHF
>.|TRBJ2-1|TRBV7-2|.
TGTGCCAGCAGCCGACAGGCCCTTGCTGCCTACAATGAGCAGTTCTTC
CASSRQALAAYNEQFF
>TRBD2|TRBJ2-1|TRBV2|few
TGTGCCAGCACTACGGGACTAGCGCTATCGGAGCAGTTCTTC
CASTTGLALSEQFF
>.|TRBJ2-6|TRBV4-3|.
TGCGCCAGCAGCCAAGATCTCCCACTGGATGGGGCCAACGTCCTGACTTTC
CASSQDLPLDGANVLTF
>.|TRBJ2-5|TRBV6-5|many
TGTGCAGCTAGGAGGACGGGGGAAGAGACCCAGTACTTC
CAARRTGEETQYF
>TRBD2|TRBJ2-1|TRBV29-1|many
TGCAGCGTTGGGCTTAGGCTAGCGGACAATGAGCAGTTCTTC
CSVGLRLADNEQFF
>TRBD1|TRBJ2-1|TRBV7-2|many
TGTGCCAGCAGTCGAGGGACAGTCAATGAGCAGTTCTTC
CASSRGTVNEQFF
>.|TRBJ2-6|TRBV28|many
TGTGCCAGCAGTGCCAAGAAGGATGGGGCCAACGTCCTGACTTTC
CASSAKKDGANVLTF
>.|TRBJ1-1|TRBV18|.
TGTGCCAGCTCACCACCTTCAGGGAACACTGAAGCTTTCTTT
CASSPPSGNTEAFF
>.|TRBJ2-3|TRBV2|many
TGTGCCAGCAGTGAGTCAACTAGCACAGATACGCAGTATTTT
CASSESTSTDTQYF
>.|TRBJ2-7|TRBV10-3|many
TGTGCCTCATCGGGGCAGTACTACGAGCAGTACTTC
CASSGQYYEQYF
>TRBD1|TRBJ1-1|TRBV12-3/TRBV12-4|many
TGTGCCAGCAGTGAGGGACAGGGGTTTACTGAAGCTTTCTTT
CASSEGQGFTEAFF
>.|TRBJ1-2|TRBV29-1|.
TGCAGCGTTGAAGCGGCAGTTGCGGACTATGGCTACACCTTC
CSVEAAVADYGYTF
>.|TRBJ1-4|TRBV24-1|many
TGTGCCACCAGTGACCCAAAACACCACAGAGGACTGTTTTTT
CATSDPKHHRGLFF
>.|TRBJ2-1|TRBV29-1|many
TGCAGCGTTGTGGTTGTCTACAATGAGCAGTTCTTC
CSVVVVYNEQFF
>.|TRBJ2-3|TRBV24-1|.
TGTGCCACCAGTGTGGACACGACAGATACGCAGTATTTT
CATSVDTTDTQYF
>TRBD1|TRBJ1-2|TRBV9|.
TGTGCCAGCAGCGTAGATTTTGGGGGACAGATCTATGGCTACACCTTC
CASSVDFGGQIYGYTF
>TRBD2|TRBJ2-3|TRBV6-1|many
TGTGCCAGCAGGGGCCTAGCGGGAGTGAAAGATACGCAGTATTTT
CASRGLAGVKDTQYF
>.|TRBJ2-6|TRBV28|few
TGTGCCAGCAGTCCGTCCGGCTCTGGGGCCAACGTCCTGACTTTC
CASSPSGSGANVLTF
>.|TRBJ2-1|TRBV9|many
TGTGCCAGCAGCACTCCCGTCGATAGGCCAAACAATGAGCAGTTCTTC
CASSTPVDRPNNEQFF
>.|TRBJ1-5|TRBV2|many
TGTGCCAGCCAAAGAGGCAATCAGCCCCAGCATTTT
CASQRGNQPQHF
>.|TRBJ1-5|TRBV6-2/TRBV6-3|many
TGTGCCAGCAGTAGGACAGAAAATCAGCCCCAGCATTTT
CASSRTENQPQHF
>.|TRBJ2-3|TRBV29-1|many
TGCAGCGTGGCCAGGGCAGGAGATACGCAGTATTTT
CSVARAGDTQYF
>.|TRBJ1-2|TRBV29-1|many
TGCAGCGTTGGGGTAGTTGGGGGGACTGCAAACTATGGCTACACCTTC
CSVGVVGGTANYGYTF
>.|TRBJ1-1|TRBV5-1|many
TGCGCCAGCAGCCAACAGCTACCGAACACTGAAGCTTTCTTT
CASSQQLPNTEAFF
>TRBD2|TRBJ2-7|TRBV27|many
TGTGCCAGCAGTTTCAGCGGGACTGCCTACGAGCAGTACTTC
CASSFSGTAYEQYF
>TRBD2|TRBJ2-3|TRBV2|.
TGTGCCAGCACCGGGACTAGCGGGCGAGGATCTAGCACAGATACGCAGTATTTT
CASTGTSGRGSSTDTQYF
>.|TRBJ1-2|TRBV9|many
TGTGCCAGCAGCCCCCACATCGGGGGCGCTAACTATGGCTACACCTTC
CASSPHIGGANYGYTF
>TRBD1|TRBJ1-2|TRBV5-6|.
TGTGCCAGCAGCCCAGGGACAGGGCGATGGCAGGGCTACACCTTC
CASSPGTGRWQGYTF
>.|TRBJ2-3|TRBV20-1|few
TGCAGTGTTTGGACATCCCCCCCAGATACGCAGTATTTT
CSVWTSPPDTQYF
>.|TRBJ2-1|TRBV7-8|.
TGTGCCAGCAGCTTGAGGGAGTTATACAATGAGCAGTTCTTC
CASSLRELYNEQFF
>.|TRBJ2-1|TRBV20-1|many
TGCAGTGCTAATGGTCCGAGCTCCTACAATGAGCAGTTCTTC
CSANGPSSYNEQFF
>TRBD1|TRBJ1-6|TRBV4-3|.
TGCGCCAGCAGCCAAGCGAGGGGGCTGGGCGCTTGGAATTCACCCCTCCACTTT
CASSQARGLGAWNSPLHF
>.|TRBJ1-2|TRBV29-1|many
TGCAGCGTTGAAGAGGGAGGGCCCCTACAATACACCTTC
CSVEEGGPLQYTF
>TRBD1|TRBJ1-2|TRBV5-6|few
TGTGCCAGCAGTACTACGGGACAGATCTATGGCTACACCTTC
CASSTTGQIYGYTF
>.|TRBJ2-7|TRBV7-8|many
TGTGCCAGCAGCCCATATCAACAGGTTCTACGGGATTGGGACGAGCAGTACTTC
CASSPYQQVLRDWDEQYF
>TRBD2|TRBJ2-7|TRBV20-1|many
TGCAGTGCTAGACTAGCGGAACTTCCCACCTACGAGCAGTACTTC
CSARLAELPTYEQYF
>.|TRBJ1-3|TRBV2|many
TGTGCCAGCAGACGGGACTCTGGAAACACCATATATTTT
CASRRDSGNTIYF
>TRBD2|TRBJ2-5|TRBV7-6|many
TGTGCCAGCAGCACAGCCGGGACTAGTTCGAAGACCCAGTACTTC
CASSTAGTSSKTQYF
>TRBD2|TRBJ2-1|TRBV27|many
TGTGCCAGCAGTTTATCGCGACTAGCGGGAGAGCAGTTCTTC
CASSLSRLAGEQFF
>.|TRBJ2-1|TRBV12-3/TRBV12-4|many
TGTGCCAGCACTCACCTCAATAATGGGGACAATGAGCAGTTCTTC
CASTHLNNGDNEQFF
>TRBD2|TRBJ2-4|TRBV7-2|many
TGTGCCAGCAGCTTAGGGGGCGGTGGCGGGAGGTTTGACATTCAGTACTTC
CASSLGGGGGRFDIQYF
>TRBD2|TRBJ2-5|TRBV7-9|many
TGTGCCAGCAGCTTAGCAGGATTGCGACTAGCGGGAGGGCCATGGGAGACCCAGTACTTC
CASSLAGLRLAGGPWETQYF
>TRBD1|TRBJ1-2|TRBV5-1|many
TGCGCCAGCAGCCCCGGGACAGGGGGCGGCTATGGCTACACCTTC
CASSPGTGGGYGYTF
>.|TRBJ1-1|TRBV4-3|many
TGCGCCAGCAGCCAAAGCCCCTCGGGCGGGCAGGGCAACACTGAAGCTTTCTTT
CASSQSPSGGQGNTEAFF
>TRBD2|TRBJ2-3|TRBV7-2|.
TGTGCCAGCACACGCCAAACGGGACTAGCGGGAGATACGCAGTATTTT
CASTRQTGLAGDTQYF